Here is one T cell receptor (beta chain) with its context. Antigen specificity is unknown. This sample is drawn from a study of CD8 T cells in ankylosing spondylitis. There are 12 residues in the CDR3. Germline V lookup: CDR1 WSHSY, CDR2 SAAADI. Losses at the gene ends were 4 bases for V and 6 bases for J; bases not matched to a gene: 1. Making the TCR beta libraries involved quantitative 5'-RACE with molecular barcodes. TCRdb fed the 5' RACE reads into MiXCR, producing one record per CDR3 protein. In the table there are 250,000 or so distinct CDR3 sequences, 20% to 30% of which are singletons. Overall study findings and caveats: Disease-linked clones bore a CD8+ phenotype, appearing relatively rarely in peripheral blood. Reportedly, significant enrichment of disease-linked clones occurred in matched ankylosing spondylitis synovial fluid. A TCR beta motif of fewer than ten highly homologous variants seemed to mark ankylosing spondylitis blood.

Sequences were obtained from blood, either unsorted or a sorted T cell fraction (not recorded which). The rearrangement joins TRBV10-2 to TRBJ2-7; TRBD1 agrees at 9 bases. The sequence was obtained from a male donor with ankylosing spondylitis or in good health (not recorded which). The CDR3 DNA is TGCGCCAGCAGTGGACAGGGGGTCGAGCAGTACTTC. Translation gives CASSGQGVEQYF.